These 9 T cell receptor beta chains were sequenced from one sample in a study of graft-versus-host responses after intestinal transplantation (TCRdb year 2021). The antigens of these receptors remain unknown. The library was built by means of the immunoSEQ multiplex PCR assay. The clones in this table, taken by TCRdb from immuneACCESS, are in-frame only. Not every clone is retained; where verified, under half of the shortfall comes from an unresolved V gene, and the cause of the rest is unknown. This sample comprises tens of thousands of clones, about 95% of them detected only once. The top ten clonotypes cover 0.22% of the sample. This specimen's time point label, per the study, means: cells obtained before transplantation from donor or recipient. The sequencing used unstimulated CD8+ T cells sorted from spleen or lymph node cells, collected before transplant. These receptors all come from a human donor who was the organ donor for an intestinal transplant.

This chain joins TRBV4-3 and TRBJ2-5; possibly TRBD2 for D (6 bases). Germline V CDR1 and CDR2: LGHNA, YSLEER. The length of the CDR3 is 14 residues. V lost 1 base, J lost 3 bases, and 9 bases lay in between. CDR3 sequence (DNA): TGCGCCAGCAGCCAAGGGCGGGGCGAAGAGACCCAGTACTTC. Its protein product is CASSQGRGEETQYF.

V gene TRBV6-6 combines with J gene TRBJ2-1; no firm D call. CDR1 and CDR2 from the germline V gene are MNHNY and SVGAGI (reference sequence). Trimming pared 3 bases from V and 5 bases from J, leaving 8 bases between. The length of the CDR3 is 13 residues. CDR3 amino acids: CASSYYKDNEQFF. The DNA for the CDR3 is TGTGCCAGCAGTTATTACAAGGACAATGAGCAGTTCTTC.

The chain joins TRBV25-1 to TRBJ1-1; D not resolved. Germline V lookup: CDR1 MGHDK, CDR2 SYGVNS. Trimming took 8 bases from V and 4 from J, leaving 5 bases between them. This CDR3 is 10 amino acids long. CDR3 protein: CASFATEAFF. The DNA for the CDR3 is TGTGCCAGCTTTGCCACTGAAGCTTTCTTT.

This rearrangement joins TRBV10-2 to TRBJ2-5; D gene ambiguous. Matching the DNA end better, TRBJ2-7 makes the J call doubtful. This CDR3 has 13 amino acids. CDR1 and CDR2 from the germline V gene are WSHSY and SAAADI. The CDR3 sequence: CASSLGWIYEQYF. Written as DNA, the CDR3 is TGCGCCAGCAGTCTGGGATGGATCTACGAGCAGTACTTC.

V gene TRBV6-5 combines with J gene TRBJ1-2, with D possibly TRBD1 on 6 matching bases. The CDR3 covers 15 residues. Deletions cut 2 bases from V and 4 bases from J, with 14 bases between. CDR1 MNHEY and CDR2 SVGAGI come from the germline V gene. DNA of the CDR3: TGTGCCAGCAGTTACGGGCAGGGGAGAGGCTATGGCTACACCTTC. Translation: CASSYGQGRGYGYTF.

The genes are TRBV5-1 and TRBJ1-2, with TRBD1 matching over 8 bases. V shed 4 bases and J 8 bases; nucleotides not matched to a gene: 4. CDR1 SGHRS and CDR2 YFSETQ come from the germline V gene. The length of the CDR3 is 12 residues. CDR3 DNA: TGCGCCAGCAGCGCGGGGACAGGAGGCTACACCTTC. Translation gives CASSAGTGGYTF.

This sequence joins TRBV7-6 and TRBJ1-2, with D perhaps TRBD1 (6 bases). The CDR3 is 16 amino acids. Germline V gives CDR1 SGHVS, CDR2 FNYEAQ. V was clipped by 0 bases and J by 7 bases, with 18 bases between them. CDR3: CASSLASGHPGGGYTF. The CDR3 DNA reads as TGTGCCAGCAGCTTAGCCTCGGGACATCCCGGAGGTGGCTACACCTTC.

This rearrangement joins TRBV9 to TRBJ2-5; 10 nucleotides align to TRBD2. V trimming: 4 bases; J trimming: 7 bases; junction bases outside the gene matches: 16. The CDR3 length is 17 residues. Per germline, CDR1 SGDLS and CDR2 YYNGEE. The CDR3 region is CASSFSGGGLAPGTQYF. The CDR3 DNA reads TGTGCCAGCAGCTTCAGCGGGGGGGGACTAGCCCCAGGGACCCAGTACTTC.

V and J are TRBV6-1 and TRBJ2-7, with a weak D call TRBD2 (5 bases). Trimming left V 7 bases short and J 5 bases short, with 6 bases between. This CDR3 comprises 10 residues. CDR1 is MNHNS and CDR2 is SASEGT in the germline V gene. The CDR3 reads CASMGDEQYF. The CDR3 nucleotides read TGTGCCAGCATGGGAGACGAGCAGTACTTC.